This record covers a single T cell receptor beta chain. The data were obtained in a study of blood T cell repertoires in COVID-19. Study details: COVID-19 samples collected from the United States, Italy and Spain covered acute and convalescent phases. Nucleic acid was either cDNA or gDNA, and it came from T cells, B-cell-depleted T cells, or PBMCs.

Source study methods: Using reference gene primer amplification, nucleated cell counts were estimated. Some clones are missing from TCRdb's copy, which holds only in-frame ones; the method was immunoSEQ multiplex PCR. For V, J and clone size, that table is used; D and trimming come from the DNA. Found here are 250,000 or so clones, around 84% of them singletons; the top ten hold 4.2%. V shed 0 bases and J shed 4 bases, with 15 bases lying between them. The CDR3 totals 16 residues. Germline-derived CDR1 and CDR2 are SGHRS and YFSETQ. The source is a man aged 55 to 70 with acute or convalescent COVID-19. This rearrangement joins TRBV5-1 to TRBJ2-3; maybe TRBD2 (7 bases). The specimen sequenced was peripheral blood. For the CDR3, the DNA is TGCGCCAGCAGCTTGGTCCCGGGGGGCCGGGCAGATACGCAGTATTTT. Protein product: CASSLVPGGRADTQYF.